These T cell receptor beta chains were read from a single sample in a study of blood T cells in healthy people across ages. One entry per CDR3 protein results from TCRdb running MiXCR on the 5' RACE reads. Of more than 800,000 distinct CDR3 sequences in the sample, more than 25% were seen once. Sequencing was performed on blood. The receptors come from a woman of 80 years or more in good health. The CDR3 runs from the conserved cysteine through the conserved F or W. D genes are given only for firm matches. Clone size is given for some rows only: seen once, a few or many times, or a class if the clone is expanded.

TGTGCCAGCAGCCAAGCAAGGGGGCGTGGGGACAATGAGCAGTTCTTC	CASSQARGRGDNEQFF	TRBD1	TRBJ2-1	many	TRBV3-1
TGTGCCAGCAGTGACCCCGGGAGAGTGTTCTTC	CASSDPGRVFF	-	TRBJ2-1	many	TRBV6-1
TGTGCCATCAGTGTGGGACAGGGGGCGAACATTGAAGCTTTCTTT	CAISVGQGANIEAFF	TRBD1	TRBJ1-1	few	TRBV10-3
TGCGCCAGCAGCTCCACCGGGGGCAGCGCCCGCGGTCGGGGAAACTATGGCTACACCTTC	CASSSTGGSARGRGNYGYTF	-	TRBJ1-2	many	TRBV5-1
TGTGCCAGCAGCTTGGGCACTAATCTGTTTTTT	CASSLGTNLFF	-	TRBJ2-2	few	TRBV5-4
TGTGCCAGCAGCCAACGACAGAACAATGAGCAGTTCTTC	CASSQRQNNEQFF	-	TRBJ2-1	few	TRBV3-1
TGTGCCAGCAGTTCTGGGGGAGCTAACTATGACTACACCTTC	CASSSGGANYDYTF	-	TRBJ1-2	-	TRBV28
TGCGCCAGCAGTGAGTCGGGTGTTGGACAGAACACCGGGGAGCTGTTTTTT	CASSESGVGQNTGELFF	-	TRBJ2-2	-	TRBV10-1
TGTGCCAGCAAAAAGACTAGCGGGGGTCACAATGAGCAGTTCTTC	CASKKTSGGHNEQFF	TRBD2	TRBJ2-1	many	TRBV12-3/TRBV12-4
TGTGCCAGCACCTTTGCGGGGGGTCAGGTAGAGACCCAGTACTTC	CASTFAGGQVETQYF	TRBD2	TRBJ2-5	-	TRBV6-2/TRBV6-3
TGTGCCAGCAGTGAATTTGGACAGCACTATGGCTACACCTTC	CASSEFGQHYGYTF	-	TRBJ1-2	many	TRBV6-1
TGTGCCAGCAGGCGCTTTGGGAATGAGCAGTTCTTC	CASRRFGNEQFF	-	TRBJ2-1	many	TRBV6-5
TGCGCCAGCGGATCACAGGGGTGGGGAATCTACGAGCAGTACTTC	CASGSQGWGIYEQYF	TRBD1	TRBJ2-7	-	TRBV5-1
TGTGCCACCAGCAGCGGGCAGGGGGCGGGAAGTCAGCCCCAGCATTTT	CATSSGQGAGSQPQHF	TRBD1	TRBJ1-5	many	TRBV15
TGTGCCACCAGTGACCCGACAGGGGCGACCTATGGCTACACCTTC	CATSDPTGATYGYTF	TRBD1	TRBJ1-2	-	TRBV24-1
TGTGCCAGCAGTCGCGGTATGGGCTATGGCTACACCTTC	CASSRGMGYGYTF	-	TRBJ1-2	-	TRBV7-9
TGTGCCAGCAGCTTACAGGCGCGCTCCTATAATTCACCCCTCCACTTT	CASSLQARSYNSPLHF	-	TRBJ1-6	many	TRBV7-2
TGTGCCAGCAGTCCGCCGGGACTAGCGGTAAATGAGCAGTTCTTC	CASSPPGLAVNEQFF	TRBD2	TRBJ2-1	-	TRBV12-3/TRBV12-4
TGTGCCAGCAGTAGACAGGGTTTCGAGGTACAACCCCAGCATTTT	CASSRQGFEVQPQHF	TRBD1	TRBJ1-5	few	TRBV12-3/TRBV12-4
TGTGCCACCAGTGATTCCTGGACAGCCTACTCCTACAATGAGCAGTTCTTC	CATSDSWTAYSYNEQFF	-	TRBJ2-1	many	TRBV24-1
TGTGCCAGCAGCTTGAGCGTGACTCCGACCTACGAGCAGTACTTC	CASSLSVTPTYEQYF	-	TRBJ2-7	-	TRBV7-6
TGTGCCAGCGGCTTGGGGCGAGCTAACTATGGCTACACCTTC	CASGLGRANYGYTF	-	TRBJ1-2	-	TRBV5-6
TGCGCCAGCAGCTCCGGGACAGTGAACGCGAACACCGGGGAGCTGTTTTTT	CASSSGTVNANTGELFF	TRBD1	TRBJ2-2	few	TRBV5-1
TGTGCCAGCAGCATAACGACAGGGGCAGATACGCAGTATTTT	CASSITTGADTQYF	TRBD1	TRBJ2-3	few	TRBV9
TGTGCCAGCAGTTGGGAGGGAAGTAGGAGTGAGCAGTTCTTC	CASSWEGSRSEQFF	TRBD2	TRBJ2-1	many	TRBV28
TGTGCCATCAGTGAGCGGGGGCCCACAGATACGCAGTATTTT	CAISERGPTDTQYF	-	TRBJ2-3	many	TRBV10-3
TGTGCCAGCAGTAAACCGGGGACAGGGGTTTTCGCCGAGACCCAGTACTTC	CASSKPGTGVFAETQYF	TRBD1	TRBJ2-5	-	TRBV6-1
TGTGCCAGCAGCCTAGGGACGTTGCAGCTCGAGCAGTACTTC	CASSLGTLQLEQYF	-	TRBJ2-7	many	TRBV5-4
TGTGCCAGCAGCTTCGGCGGGACAGCGAGGAAGGGGACCCAGTACTTC	CASSFGGTARKGTQYF	-	TRBJ2-5	many	TRBV7-2
TGCAGCGTTAAATGGCTAGTAGTAGAGACCCAGTACTTC	CSVKWLVVETQYF	-	TRBJ2-5	-	TRBV29-1
TGTGCCAGCAGCTTAGCACTTGGGTCGGTAACTGGGGCCAACGTCCTGACTTTC	CASSLALGSVTGANVLTF	-	TRBJ2-6	many	TRBV7-2
TGTGCCCAGGGGACACCCGGGGCGCAGTACTTC	CAQGTPGAQYF	-	TRBJ2-5	many	TRBV30
TGTGCCAGCAACCGAAAGAGGGCAGGGGGCAATCAGCCCCAGCATTTT	CASNRKRAGGNQPQHF	-	TRBJ1-5	-	TRBV7-2
TGTGCCAACAGACTGTATAATTCACCCCTCCACTTT	CANRLYNSPLHF	-	TRBJ1-6	-	TRBV27
TGCAGTGCTAGATCCCGACACGGTTCATTGCATTTT	CSARSRHGSLHF	-	TRBJ1-5	many	TRBV20-1
TGTGCCAGCAGTTCCACAGGGTCCTACGAGCAGTACTTC	CASSSTGSYEQYF	-	TRBJ2-7	many	TRBV19
TGTGCCAGCAAACGCCGACAGGGTGAAAATGAAAAACTGTTTTTT	CASKRRQGENEKLFF	TRBD1	TRBJ1-4	-	TRBV7-2
TGTGCCAGCAGTTACTCGAGGACAGGGTTGTATCATGCAGATACGCAGTATTTT	CASSYSRTGLYHADTQYF	TRBD1	TRBJ2-3	many	TRBV6-2/TRBV6-3
TGTGCCAGCAGCTTAGTACGCGGGGGGGACCAGCAGTACTTC	CASSLVRGGDQQYF	TRBD2	TRBJ2-7	few	TRBV11-1
TGCAGTGCTGGGGGTTTAGGAAGGGGCAATCAGCCCCAGCATTTT	CSAGGLGRGNQPQHF	-	TRBJ1-5	-	TRBV20-1
TGTGCCAGCAGCAACAGTCCGGGACAGCTGCAAGAGACCCAGTACTTC	CASSNSPGQLQETQYF	TRBD1	TRBJ2-5	many	TRBV6-5
TGCAGTGCTAACCGGGGAGAAACAGATACGCAGTATTTT	CSANRGETDTQYF	-	TRBJ2-3	many	TRBV20-1